Below are 9 T cell receptor beta chains sequenced from a single sample in a study of cytomegalovirus exposure and HLA in healthy donors. The PCR had 60 Vbeta and 13 Jbeta primers. Method: immunoSEQ multiplex PCR; TCRdb's copy keeps in-frame clones and lacks some. The sample comprises about 140,000 clones, 65% to 80% of which are singletons, and less than 5% rests with the top ten. The specimen was PBMCs. The receptors derive from a male donor in good health and CMV-seronegative.

The V and J genes are TRBV11-2 and TRBJ1-1, with TRBD1 matching 9 bases. The CDR3 length is 13 residues. CDR1 and CDR2 (germline): SGHAT, FQNNGV. The trim removed 5 bases at V and 4 bases at J, leaving 2 bases unmatched. CDR3 DNA: TGTGCCAGCAGCCCGACAGGGGGCACTGAAGCTTTCTTT. Translated: CASSPTGGTEAFF.

This clone was observed a single time. The rearrangement uses TRBV4-2 and TRBJ2-1, with D perhaps matching TRBD2 (6 bases). This CDR3 region has 14 residues. The germline V gene encodes CDR1 LGHNA and CDR2 YNFKEQ. The V end lost 4 bases, the J end lost 6 bases, and 13 bases lay between the germline ends. The CDR3 nucleotides are TGTGCCAGCAGCCTTGATAAGGGAGGCAATGAGCAGTTCTTC. Translated: CASSLDKGGNEQFF.

Note on this clone: The junction differs from germline at one of its ends, possibly a read error. The same CDR3 also results from other DNA sequences found in this sample. This rearrangement joins TRBV11-2 to TRBJ2-7, with TRBD1 matching over 7 bases. Per the germline V gene, CDR1 is SGHAT and CDR2 is FQNNGV. This CDR3 is 15 amino acids long. This chain's CDR3 is CASSPRDSRGYEQYF. CDR3 bases: TGTGCTAGCAGCCCGAGGGACAGTCGGGGCTACGAGCAGTACTTC.

This clone occurred once. V gene TRBV6-1 combines with J gene TRBJ1-5; D gene uncertain. V dropped 2 bases and J dropped 7 bases, with 12 bases sitting between them. This CDR3 contains 14 residues. Per germline, CDR1 MNHNS and CDR2 SASEGT. The CDR3 spells CASSELDSGQPQHF. CDR3 coding DNA: TGTGCCAGCAGTGAATTGGACTCGGGACAGCCCCAGCATTTT.

The genes are TRBV28 and TRBJ1-2; D perhaps matches TRBD1 (5 bases). V lost 5 bases to trimming and J lost 1 base, with 14 bases between them. The CDR3 covers 15 residues. CDR1 and CDR2 (germline): MDHEN, SYDVKM. The CDR3: CASSPSSGGNYGYTF. CDR3 coding DNA: TGTGCCAGCAGTCCAAGTTCCGGGGGTAACTATGGCTACACCTTC.

This clone was counted a single time. The chain couples TRBV4-1 to TRBJ1-2, with D possibly matching TRBD1 (5 bases). V lost 0 bases to trimming and J lost 5 bases, with 16 bases between them. The CDR3 has 16 residues. From germline, CDR1 is MGHRA and CDR2 YSYEKL. The CDR3 protein is CASSQEVGTGWYGYTF. Here the CDR3 DNA reads TGCGCCAGCAGCCAAGAAGTGGGAACAGGTTGGTATGGCTACACCTTC.

J is TRBJ2-7 and V is TRBV27; possibly TRBD2 for D (6 bases). The germline V gene has CDR1 MNHEY and CDR2 SMNVEV (reference sequence). Trimming left V 2 bases short and J 2 bases short, with 10 bases between. The CDR3 sequence is 14 residues long. The CDR3 sequence is CASSLTRGPYEQYF. The CDR3 bases are TGTGCCAGCAGTTTAACGCGGGGTCCCTACGAGCAGTACTTC.

Here the CDR3 reads CASRYFHQETQYF. The DNA of the CDR3 is TGCGCCAGCAGATATTTCCACCAAGAGACCCAGTACTTC. The V gene is TRBV5-1, the J gene TRBJ2-5, with D uncertain. This CDR3 region has 13 residues. Trimming stripped 5 bases from V and 0 bases from J, with 8 bases between. In germline, CDR1 is SGHRS, CDR2 YFSETQ.

This clone has a handful of counts. The chain has TRBV4-1 and TRBJ2-2; 8 bases align to TRBD1. V gave up 4 bases and J gave up 2 bases; unmatched junction bases: 6. Germline assignment: CDR1 MGHRA and CDR2 YSYEKL. The CDR3 has 16 residues. Here the CDR3 reads CASSLLGQVNTGELFF. In DNA, the CDR3 is TGCGCCAGCAGCCTCCTGGGACAGGTTAACACCGGGGAGCTGTTTTTT.